The clone carrying this TCR beta chain was seen only a few times. The antigen is undetermined. This beta chain turned up in a library designed for alpha chains; as an off-target read, its abundance says little. This specimen belongs to a study of spatial heterogeneity in lung cancer. About the research overall: Sequence detection consistently recorded a greater number of beta-chain than alpha-chain sequences. More than eight raw reads, on average, carried each unique TCR and UMI combination. General observations from the study: Expanded alpha and beta TCR counts within tumors tracked tumor mutation counts.

The CDR3 is made up of 14 amino acids. Trimming removed 6 bases at V and 1 base at J, with 11 bases between. Per germline, CDR1 MNHEY and CDR2 SMNVEV (reference sequence). TCRdb redid the calling of the 5' RACE reads with MiXCR, one entry per CDR3 protein. The table shows 3,000 to 4,000 distinct CDR3 sequences, with around a tenth occurring only once. Described time point: sample taken at primary tumor resection. The 72 donors had untreated early-stage non-small cell lung cancer. The authors sequenced whole RNA from tumor, nontumor lung or frozen PBMC without sorting. This TCR derives from a male donor with early-stage non-small cell lung cancer. This sequence joins TRBV27 and TRBJ2-3, with D perhaps TRBD2 (6 bases). This specimen was lung tumor tissue, taken at surgery. The CDR3 protein is CASSPGLRTDTQYF. Here the CDR3 DNA reads TGTGCCAGCAGCCCGGGACTTCGCACAGATACGCAGTATTTT.